This T cell receptor (beta chain) was recovered during a study of blood T cell repertoires in COVID-19. The germline V and J ends were trimmed by 0 bases and 4 bases, with 10 bases remaining between them. Germline CDR1 and CDR2: MNHEY and SVGAGI. The CDR3 contains 14 residues. As processed by the authors: How many nucleated cells were present was estimated from reference gene primer amplification. Sequenced by immunoSEQ multiplex PCR; TCRdb stores in-frame clones only, minus some. V, J and clone size reflect that table, while D and trimming were determined from the DNA. Among around 60,000 clones, approximately 77% were seen once, and the ten largest hold about 30%.

V is TRBV6-5 and J is TRBJ2-7, with D tentatively TRBD2 (6 bases). This TCR was sampled from a human donor in a cohort sampled during active COVID-19. The sample was peripheral blood. For the CDR3, the DNA is TGTGCCAGCAGTTACTCCCGCGGGGAATACGAGCAGTACTTC. As protein: CASSYSRGEYEQYF.